One sample yielded the 18 T cell receptor beta chains listed below, sequenced in a study of response to subunit inactivated influenza vaccine. TCRdb reanalysed the RT-PCR reads using MiXCR and keeps one entry per CDR3 protein. The repertoire holds approximately 500,000 distinct CDR3 sequences, with 10% to 15% as singletons. The material sequenced was PBMCs from blood, taken roughly 46 days after vaccination. The receptors were gathered from a man between 50 and 59 years old who received an inactivated influenza vaccine.

V usage is TRBV30 and J usage is TRBJ1-2; TRBD1 is a possible D gene (6 bases). Germline CDR1 GTSNPN, CDR2 SVGIG (reference sequence). The CDR3 spans 16 residues. V was pared by 1 base and J by 7 bases, with 22 bases between. CDR3 region: CAWSGVGLLTGAGYTF. DNA of the CDR3: TGTGCCTGGAGTGGGGTGGGATTACTGACAGGCGCTGGCTACACCTTC.

This clonotype turned up a few times. The chain links TRBV29-1 to TRBJ2-7; a possible D gene is TRBD2 (6 bases). The CDR3 is 14 residues long. From germline, CDR1 is SQVTM and CDR2 ANQGSEA. The V gene lost 1 base and the J gene lost 3 bases, with 13 bases spanning the gap. CDR3 nucleotides: TGCAGCGTTGAAGCCCGAGGCGGGAACTACGAGCAGTACTTC. Amino acid sequence: CSVEARGGNYEQYF.

This clonotype was observed a handful of times. The chain employs TRBV12-3 or TRBV12-4 and TRBJ1-1, with no clear D. This CDR3 comprises 11 residues. V was pared by 3 bases and J by 7 bases, with 6 bases between. Written as DNA, the CDR3 is TGTGCCAGCAGTTTTAGCTATGAAGCTTTCTTT. Its protein is CASSFSYEAFF.

The CDR3 region has the DNA TGTGCCAGCCTCCCGTCAGCGGGGGTAGAAGATACGCAGTATTTT. It is translated as CASLPSAGVEDTQYF. V is TRBV6-2 or TRBV6-3 and J is TRBJ2-3; 8 nucleotides align to TRBD2. The J segment lost 5 bases and the V segment lost 8 bases, leaving 12 bases of the junction unmatched. Germline CDR1 and CDR2: MNHEY and SVGEGT. This CDR3 is 15 amino acids long.

This chain connects TRBV18 to TRBJ2-3; D is possibly TRBD1 or TRBD2 (5 bases each). CDR3 length equals 18 residues. Per the germline V gene, CDR1 is KGHSH and CDR2 is LQKENI. V gave up 5 bases and J gave up 0 bases, with 21 bases separating them. Here the CDR3 reads CASSSITGTLQSTDTQYF. CDR3 DNA: TGTGCCAGCTCATCAATTACCGGGACCCTCCAGAGCACAGATACGCAGTATTTT.

Only a few counts were recorded for this clonotype. The rearrangement links TRBV4-3 to TRBJ2-1; 7 bases agree with TRBD2. V trimming: 3 bases; J trimming: 11 bases; junction bases outside the gene matches: 7. Germline V gives CDR1 LGHNA, CDR2 YSLEER. The length of the CDR3 is 13 residues. CDR3 sequence (DNA): TGCGCCAGCAGCCATGAACCGAGCGGGAAGCAGTTCTTC. It translates to CASSHEPSGKQFF.

V is TRBV6-2 or TRBV6-3 and J is TRBJ2-1, with 9 bases that match TRBD2. CDR3 length: 15 amino acids. The germline V gene encodes CDR1 MNHEY and CDR2 SVGEGT. J lost 9 bases, V lost 6 bases, and 12 bases had no gene match. CDR3 nucleotide sequence: TGTGCCAGCAGGGGGATTAGCGGGAGACGGGGTGAGCAGTTCTTC. Its protein product is CASRGISGRRGEQFF.

This clonotype has only a few counts. The chain recombines TRBV29-1 with TRBJ2-7; D is ambiguous. The CDR3 contains 13 residues. Germline V lookup: CDR1 SQVTM, CDR2 ANQGSEA. V lost 4 bases and J lost 0, with 10 bases in between. The CDR3: CSVARLHSYEQYF. The CDR3 bases are TGCAGCGTTGCGCGGCTACACTCCTACGAGCAGTACTTC.

There are a few counts of this clonotype. This chain uses TRBV12-3 or TRBV12-4 with TRBJ2-7, with TRBD1 identical over 7 bases. There are 13 residues in the CDR3. V dropped 1 base and J dropped 6; count of bases not matched to a gene: 3. The CDR3 protein is CASSLEGAGEQYF. CDR3 DNA sequence: TGTGCCAGCAGTTTAGAGGGGGCGGGCGAGCAGTACTTC.

This clonotype was seen a few times. The chain is built from TRBV7-9 and TRBJ2-5, with 13 positions matching TRBD2. Trimming removed 1 base from V and 1 base from J; junction bases left unmatched: 0. Germline V lookup: CDR1 SEHNR, CDR2 FQNEAQ (reference sequence). This CDR3 spans 16 amino acids. This CDR3 is CASSLGTSGSQETQYF. In DNA form, the CDR3 reads TGTGCCAGCAGCTTAGGGACTAGCGGGAGCCAAGAGACCCAGTACTTC. Full variable domain (outside the CDR3, taken from reference TRBV7-9 and TRBJ2-5): DTGVSQNPRHKITKRGQNVTFRCDPISEHNRLYWYRQTLGQGPEFLTYFQNEAQLEKSRLLSDRFSAERPKGSFSTLEIQRTEQGDSAMYLCASSLGTSGSQETQYFGPGTRLLVL.

Only a few counts were recorded for this clonotype. Given a much more abundant clone one base away, this may be a read error. CDR3 nucleotides: TGCAGTGCTACCGGGACAGGGCTTAGGAACACTGAAGCTTTCTTT. Protein sequence: CSATGTGLRNTEAFF. This chain connects TRBV20-1 to TRBJ1-1; 9 bases match TRBD1. J lost 1 base, V lost 4 bases, and 7 bases had no gene match. CDR3 size: 15 residues. Germline V gives CDR1 DFQATT, CDR2 SNEGSKA (reference sequence).

V usage is TRBV6-5 and J usage is TRBJ1-5; D remains unclear. The V end lost 3 bases, the J end lost 3 bases, and 9 bases lay between the germline ends. Germline-derived CDR1 and CDR2 are MNHEY and SVGAGI. The CDR3 is made up of 14 amino acids. CDR3 sequence reads: CASSYGRANQPQHF. The CDR3 coding sequence is TGTGCCAGCAGTTATGGACGGGCCAATCAGCCCCAGCATTTT.

The chain employs TRBV20-1 and TRBJ1-5, with D possibly matching TRBD1 (6 bases). The CDR3 covers 15 residues. Germline assignment: CDR1 DFQATT and CDR2 SNEGSKA (reference sequence). Trimming left V 5 bases short and J 0 bases short, with 14 bases between. The CDR3 spells CSAETGTYSNQPQHF. The DNA of the CDR3 is TGCAGTGCTGAAACCGGGACATATAGCAATCAGCCCCAGCATTTT.

This clonotype was seen a handful of times. The chain is built from TRBV6-5 and TRBJ2-3; weak D call: TRBD2 (5 bases). V was cut by 2 bases and J by 5 bases, with 11 bases left in between. The CDR3 extends over 14 amino acids. Per germline, CDR1 MNHEY and CDR2 SVGAGI. The chain's CDR3 is CASSYPALGDTQYF. CDR3 sequence (DNA): TGTGCCAGCAGTTACCCTGCACTAGGAGATACGCAGTATTTT.

This chain uses TRBV12-3 or TRBV12-4 with TRBJ1-4; D not certain. CDR3 size: 12 residues. With 9 bases removed from V and 8 bases from J, the gap between germline ends came to 13 bases. The CDR3 nucleotides read TGTGCCAGTCCAAAGGCGGGAGAAAAACTGTTTTTT. Amino acids: CASPKAGEKLFF.

This clonotype was detected a few times. V is TRBV15 and J is TRBJ2-3; D remains ambiguous. The V gene lost 0 bases and the J gene lost 0 bases, with 7 bases spanning the gap. Germline V gene sequence: CDR1 LNHNV, CDR2 YYDKDF (reference sequence). The CDR3 loop spans 15 amino acids. The chain's CDR3 is CATSREGKSTDTQYF. Written as DNA, the CDR3 is TGTGCCACCAGCAGAGAGGGAAAGAGCACAGATACGCAGTATTTT.

The chain recombines TRBV29-1 with TRBJ2-7, with D maybe TRBD1 (6 bases). Germline loops: CDR1 SQVTM, CDR2 ANQGSEA. CDR3 length: 15 residues. V was pared by 1 base and J by 2 bases, with 15 bases between. CDR3 residues: CSVEGRSGVTYEQYF. DNA for the CDR3: TGCAGCGTTGAAGGTCGCTCAGGGGTGACCTACGAGCAGTACTTC.

The chain uses TRBV5-5 and TRBJ2-2; a possible D gene is TRBD1 (6 bases). CDR3 length: 14 amino acids. Germline V CDR1 and CDR2: SGHKS, YYEKEE (reference sequence). V shed 4 bases and J shed 6 bases, with 13 bases lying between them. The CDR3 DNA is TGTGCCAGCAGCCCCGACAGGTTTTCCGGGGAGCTGTTTTTT. Its protein product is CASSPDRFSGELFF.